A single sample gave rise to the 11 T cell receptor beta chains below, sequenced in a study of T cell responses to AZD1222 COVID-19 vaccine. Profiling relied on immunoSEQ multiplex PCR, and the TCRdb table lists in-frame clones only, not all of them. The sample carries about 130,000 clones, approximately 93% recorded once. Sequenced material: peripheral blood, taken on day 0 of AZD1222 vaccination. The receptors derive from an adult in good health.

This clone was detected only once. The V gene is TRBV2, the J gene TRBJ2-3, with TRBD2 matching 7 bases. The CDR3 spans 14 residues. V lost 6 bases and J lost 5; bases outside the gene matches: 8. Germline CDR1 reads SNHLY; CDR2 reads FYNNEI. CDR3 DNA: TGTGCCAGCAGAAACGGGCGCGGGGGAGATACGCAGTATTTT. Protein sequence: CASRNGRGGDTQYF.

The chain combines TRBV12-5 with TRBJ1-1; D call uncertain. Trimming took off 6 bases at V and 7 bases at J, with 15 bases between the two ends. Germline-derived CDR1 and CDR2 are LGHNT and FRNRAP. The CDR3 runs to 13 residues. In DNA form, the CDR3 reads TGTGCTAGTGGGCTCGGAAGCGACTTTGAAGCTTTCTTT. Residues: CASGLGSDFEAFF.

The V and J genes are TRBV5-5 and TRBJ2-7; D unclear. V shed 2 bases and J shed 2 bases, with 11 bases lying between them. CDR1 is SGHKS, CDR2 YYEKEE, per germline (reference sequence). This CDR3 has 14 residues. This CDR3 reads CASSFGYVPYEQYF. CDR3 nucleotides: TGTGCCAGCAGCTTCGGTTACGTACCCTACGAGCAGTACTTC. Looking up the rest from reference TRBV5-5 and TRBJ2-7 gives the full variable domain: DAGVTQSPTHLIKTRGQQVTLRCSPISGHKSVSWYQQVLGQGPQFIFQYYEKEERGRGNFPDRFSARQFPNYSSELNVNALLLGDSALYLCASSFGYVPYEQYFGPGTRLTVT.

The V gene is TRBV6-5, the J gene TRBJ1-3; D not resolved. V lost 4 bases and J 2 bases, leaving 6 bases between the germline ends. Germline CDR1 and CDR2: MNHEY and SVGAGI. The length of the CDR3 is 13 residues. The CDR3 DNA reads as TGTGCCAGCAGTTTAAGGGCTGGAAACACCATATATTTT. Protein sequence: CASSLRAGNTIYF.

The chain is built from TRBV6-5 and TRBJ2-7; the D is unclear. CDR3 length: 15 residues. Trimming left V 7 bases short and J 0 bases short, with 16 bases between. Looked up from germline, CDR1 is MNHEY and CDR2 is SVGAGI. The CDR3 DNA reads TGTGCCAGCATTCAAGGACGCTCGAGCTCCTACGAGCAGTACTTC. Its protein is CASIQGRSSSYEQYF.

This CDR3 is CASIGRQGSYTF. In nucleotides, the CDR3 is TGTGCCAGCATTGGCCGACAGGGATCATACACCTTC. The chain recombines TRBV2 with TRBJ1-2, with 7 bases identical to TRBD1. From germline, CDR1 is SNHLY and CDR2 FYNNEI. V was clipped by 7 bases and J by 11 bases; unmatched bases: 10. This CDR3 contains 12 residues.

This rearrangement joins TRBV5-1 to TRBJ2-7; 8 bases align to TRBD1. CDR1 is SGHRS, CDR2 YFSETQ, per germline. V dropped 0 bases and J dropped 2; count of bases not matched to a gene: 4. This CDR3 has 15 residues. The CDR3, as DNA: TGCGCCAGCAGCTTGGCAGGGGGCATAGCCTACGAGCAGTACTTC. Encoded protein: CASSLAGGIAYEQYF.

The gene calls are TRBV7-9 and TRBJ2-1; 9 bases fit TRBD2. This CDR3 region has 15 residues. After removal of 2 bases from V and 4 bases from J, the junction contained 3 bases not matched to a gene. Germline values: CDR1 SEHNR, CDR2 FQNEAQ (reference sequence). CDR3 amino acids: CASSLTAGGYNEQFF. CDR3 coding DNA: TGTGCCAGCAGCTTAACAGCGGGGGGTTACAATGAGCAGTTCTTC.

The CDR3 spells CATSRPGQPEAFF. The CDR3, as DNA: TGTGCCACCAGCAGGCCGGGACAGCCTGAAGCTTTCTTT. The chain has TRBV15 and TRBJ1-1; 7 bases are a match to TRBD1. The CDR3 is made up of 13 amino acids. CDR1 LNHNV and CDR2 YYDKDF come from the germline V gene (reference sequence). V lost 3 bases and J lost 6; bases outside the gene matches: 4.

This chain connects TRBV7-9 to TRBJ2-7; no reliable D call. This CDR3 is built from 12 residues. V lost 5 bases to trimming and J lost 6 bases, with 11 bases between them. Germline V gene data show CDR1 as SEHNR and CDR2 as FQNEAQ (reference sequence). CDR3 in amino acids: CASSPRRGEQYF. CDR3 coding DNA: TGTGCCAGCAGCCCGAGACGAGGCGAGCAGTACTTC.

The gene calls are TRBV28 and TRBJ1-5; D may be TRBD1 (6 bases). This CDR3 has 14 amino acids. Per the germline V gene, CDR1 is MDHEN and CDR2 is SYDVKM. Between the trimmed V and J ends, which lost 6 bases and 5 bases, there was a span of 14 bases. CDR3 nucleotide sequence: TGTGCCAGCAGCCTCCGGGGGGCGGATCAGCCCCAGCATTTT. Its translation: CASSLRGADQPQHF.